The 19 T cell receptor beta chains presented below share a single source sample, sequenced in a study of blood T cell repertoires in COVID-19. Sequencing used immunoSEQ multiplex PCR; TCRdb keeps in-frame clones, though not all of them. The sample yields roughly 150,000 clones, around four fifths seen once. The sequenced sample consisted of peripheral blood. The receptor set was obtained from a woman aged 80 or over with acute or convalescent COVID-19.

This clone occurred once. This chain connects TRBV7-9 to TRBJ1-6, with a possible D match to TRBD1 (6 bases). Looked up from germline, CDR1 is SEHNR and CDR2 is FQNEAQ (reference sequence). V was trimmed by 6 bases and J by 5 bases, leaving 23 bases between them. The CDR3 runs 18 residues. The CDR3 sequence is CASSQHRNPRTDNSPLHF. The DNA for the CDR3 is TGTGCCAGCAGTCAACACCGCAACCCAAGGACAGATAATTCACCCCTCCACTTT.

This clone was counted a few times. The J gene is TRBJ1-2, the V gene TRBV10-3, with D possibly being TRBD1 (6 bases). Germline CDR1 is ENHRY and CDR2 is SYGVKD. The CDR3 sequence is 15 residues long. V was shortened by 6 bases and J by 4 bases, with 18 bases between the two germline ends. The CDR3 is CAIRRVRQDSYGYTF. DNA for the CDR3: TGTGCCATCAGAAGAGTCAGACAGGACTCCTATGGCTACACCTTC.

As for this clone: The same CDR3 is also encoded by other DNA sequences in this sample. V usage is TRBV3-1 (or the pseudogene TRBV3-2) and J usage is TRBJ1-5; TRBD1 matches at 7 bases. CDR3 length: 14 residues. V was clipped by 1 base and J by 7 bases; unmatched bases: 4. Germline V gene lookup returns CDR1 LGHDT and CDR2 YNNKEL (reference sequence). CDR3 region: CASSQGQGGQPQHF. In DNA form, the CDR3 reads TGTGCCAGCAGCCAAGGACAGGGTGGGCAGCCCCAGCATTTT.

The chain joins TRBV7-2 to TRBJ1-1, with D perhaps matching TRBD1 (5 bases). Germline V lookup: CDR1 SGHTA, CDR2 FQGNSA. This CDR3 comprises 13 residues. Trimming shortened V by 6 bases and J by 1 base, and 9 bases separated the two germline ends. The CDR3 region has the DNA TGTGCCAGCAGTACCGGGGGGAACACTGAAGCTTTCTTT. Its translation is CASSTGGNTEAFF.

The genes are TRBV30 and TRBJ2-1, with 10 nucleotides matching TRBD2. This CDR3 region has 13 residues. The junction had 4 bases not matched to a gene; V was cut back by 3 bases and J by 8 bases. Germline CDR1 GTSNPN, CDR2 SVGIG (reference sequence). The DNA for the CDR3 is TGTGCCTGGAGGTCTAGCGGGAGCCATGAGCAGTTCTTC. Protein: CAWRSSGSHEQFF.

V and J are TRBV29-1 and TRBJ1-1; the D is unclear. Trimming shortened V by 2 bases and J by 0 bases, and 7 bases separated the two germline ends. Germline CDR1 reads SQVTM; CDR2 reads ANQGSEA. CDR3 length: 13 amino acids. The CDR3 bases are TGCAGCGTTGAATACGGGTTGAACACTGAAGCTTTCTTT. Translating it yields CSVEYGLNTEAFF.

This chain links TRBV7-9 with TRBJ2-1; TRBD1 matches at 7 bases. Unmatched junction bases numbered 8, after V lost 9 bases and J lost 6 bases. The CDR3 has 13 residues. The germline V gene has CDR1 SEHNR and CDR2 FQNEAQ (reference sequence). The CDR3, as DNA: TGTGCCAGTGACAGGGACGCTGGCAATGAGCAGTTCTTC. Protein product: CASDRDAGNEQFF.

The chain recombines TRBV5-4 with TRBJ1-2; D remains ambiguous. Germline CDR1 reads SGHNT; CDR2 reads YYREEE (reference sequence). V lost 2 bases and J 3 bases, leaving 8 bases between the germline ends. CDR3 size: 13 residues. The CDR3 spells CASSFLGDYGYTF. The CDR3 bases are TGTGCCAGCAGCTTTCTGGGAGACTATGGCTACACCTTC.

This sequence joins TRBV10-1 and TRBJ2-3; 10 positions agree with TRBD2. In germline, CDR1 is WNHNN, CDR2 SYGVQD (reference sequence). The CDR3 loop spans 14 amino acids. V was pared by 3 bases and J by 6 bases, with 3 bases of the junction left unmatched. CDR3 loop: CASSDGLAEDTQYF. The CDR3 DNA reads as TGCGCCAGCAGTGATGGACTAGCGGAGGATACGCAGTATTTT.

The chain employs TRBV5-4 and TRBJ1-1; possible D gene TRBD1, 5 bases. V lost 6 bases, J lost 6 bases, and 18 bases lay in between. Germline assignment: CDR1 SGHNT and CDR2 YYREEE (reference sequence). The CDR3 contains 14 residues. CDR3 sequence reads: CASTRRGGEAEAFF. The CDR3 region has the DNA TGTGCCAGCACCCGGCGGGGGGGAGAGGCTGAAGCTTTCTTT.

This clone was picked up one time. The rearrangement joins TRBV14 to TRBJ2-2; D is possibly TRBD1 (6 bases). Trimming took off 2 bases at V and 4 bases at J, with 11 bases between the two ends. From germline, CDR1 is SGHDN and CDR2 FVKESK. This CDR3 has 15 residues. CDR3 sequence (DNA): TGTGCCAGCAGCCAAAGGGACATCCGCACCGGGGAGCTGTTTTTT. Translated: CASSQRDIRTGELFF.

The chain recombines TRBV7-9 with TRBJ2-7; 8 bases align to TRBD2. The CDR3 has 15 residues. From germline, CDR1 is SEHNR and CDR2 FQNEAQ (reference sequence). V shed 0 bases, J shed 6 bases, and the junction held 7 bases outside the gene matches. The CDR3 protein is CASSLAHLGLVEQYF. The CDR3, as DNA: TGTGCCAGCAGCTTAGCTCATCTGGGACTAGTCGAGCAGTACTTC.

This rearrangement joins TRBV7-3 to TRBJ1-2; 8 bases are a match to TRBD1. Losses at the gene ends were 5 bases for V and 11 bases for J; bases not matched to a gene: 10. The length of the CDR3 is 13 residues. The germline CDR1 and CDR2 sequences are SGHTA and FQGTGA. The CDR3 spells CASSSRDRTGYTF. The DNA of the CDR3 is TGTGCCAGCAGCAGCCGGGACAGGACAGGTTACACCTTC.

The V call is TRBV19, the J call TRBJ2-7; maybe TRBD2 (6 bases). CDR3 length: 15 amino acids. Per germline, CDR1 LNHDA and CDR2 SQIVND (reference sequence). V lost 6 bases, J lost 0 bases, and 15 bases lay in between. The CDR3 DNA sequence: TGTGCCAGTAGGCGGGACGGTAGTACCTCCTACGAGCAGTACTTC. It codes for CASRRDGSTSYEQYF.

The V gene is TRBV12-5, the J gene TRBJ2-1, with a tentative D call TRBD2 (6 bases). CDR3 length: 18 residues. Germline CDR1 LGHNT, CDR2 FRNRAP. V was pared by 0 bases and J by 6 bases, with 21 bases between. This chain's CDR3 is CASGLVRGAGILGNEQFF. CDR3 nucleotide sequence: TGTGCTAGTGGTTTGGTACGGGGCGCGGGGATCCTGGGCAATGAGCAGTTCTTC.

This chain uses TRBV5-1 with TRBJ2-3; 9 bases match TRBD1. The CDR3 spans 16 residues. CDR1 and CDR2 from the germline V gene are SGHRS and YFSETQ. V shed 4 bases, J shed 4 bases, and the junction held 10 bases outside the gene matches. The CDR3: CASSGTTGGGPDTQYF. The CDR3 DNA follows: TGCGCCAGCAGCGGAACGACAGGGGGTGGCCCAGATACGCAGTATTTT.

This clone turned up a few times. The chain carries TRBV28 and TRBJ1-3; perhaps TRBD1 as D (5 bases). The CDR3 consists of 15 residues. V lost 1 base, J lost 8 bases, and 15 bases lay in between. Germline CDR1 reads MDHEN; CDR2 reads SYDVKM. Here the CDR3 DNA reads TGTGCCAGCAGTTTATCGGGCCAGGGAGGTTACACCATATATTTT. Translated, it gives CASSLSGQGGYTIYF.

CDR3 sequence: CAWRVRRQSTGELFF. The CDR3 bases are TGTGCCTGGAGGGTGCGGCGACAGAGCACCGGGGAGCTGTTTTTT. The V call is TRBV30, the J call TRBJ2-2; maybe TRBD1 (5 bases). Trimming removed 3 bases from V and 4 bases from J, with 15 bases in between. This CDR3 has 15 residues. The germline gives CDR1 GTSNPN, CDR2 SVGIG (reference sequence).

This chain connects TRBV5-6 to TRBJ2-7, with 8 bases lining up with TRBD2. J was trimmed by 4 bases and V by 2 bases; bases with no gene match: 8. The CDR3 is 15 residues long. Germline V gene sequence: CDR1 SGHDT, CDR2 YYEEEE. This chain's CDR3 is CASSFPAGDLYEQYF. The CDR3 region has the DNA TGTGCCAGCAGCTTCCCAGCGGGGGATTTATACGAGCAGTACTTC. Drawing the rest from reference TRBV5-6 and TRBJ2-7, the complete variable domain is DAGVTQSPTHLIKTRGQQVTLRCSPKSGHDTVSWYQQALGQGPQFIFQYYEEEERQRGNFPDRFSGHQFPNYSSELNVNALLLGDSALYLCASSFPAGDLYEQYFGPGTRLTVT.